The TCR beta chain under discussion was sequenced for a study of molecular identifiers for immune sequencing clone quantification. This clonotype was found many times. TCRdb analysed the PCR reads with MiXCR anew, one entry per CDR3 protein. The sample lists over 600,000 distinct CDR3 sequences; about 20% were seen once. The CDR3 has 12 residues. V lost 4 bases and J 1 base, leaving 7 bases between the germline ends. Per germline, CDR1 SQVTM and CDR2 ANQGSEA. This TCR came from a human donor in good health. Some libraries in this study had Jurkat cell RNA spiked in. Material for sequencing was naive CD8+ T cells from blood, with Jurkat cell RNA spiked in. Subset specified: FACS-sorted CD8+CD4-CCR7+CD45RA+ naive T cells. V and J are TRBV29-1 and TRBJ1-1; D is uncertain. The CDR3 here is CSVVLGNTEAFF. CDR3 nucleotide sequence: TGCAGCGTTGTGTTGGGGAACACTGAAGCTTTCTTT. Full variable domain (missing parts from reference TRBV29-1 and TRBJ1-1): SAVISQKPSRDICQRGTSLTIQCQVDSQVTMMFWYRQQPGQSLTLIATANQGSEATYESGFVIDKFPISRPNLTFSTLTVSNMSPEDSSIYLCSVVLGNTEAFFGQGTRLTVV.